One and the same sample provided the 22 T cell receptor beta chains below, sequenced in a study of OX40 agonist ivuxolimab in advanced cancers. TCRdb's table, derived via immunoSEQ multiplex PCR, lists solely in-frame clones and lacks some. Among under 13,000 clones, 65% to 85% were seen once, and the ten largest hold 14%. Source: CD4+ or CD8+ T cells sorted from blood, taken in a trial of the OX40 agonist ivuxolimab. The receptor source for this set is an adult with an advanced solid tumor such as melanoma, head and neck, liver or kidney cancer.

The chain carries TRBV15 and TRBJ2-7; D is perhaps TRBD2 (7 bases). Trimming pared 2 bases from V and 4 bases from J, leaving 18 bases between. Germline CDR1 LNHNV, CDR2 YYDKDF (reference sequence). The CDR3 runs to 16 residues. The CDR3 protein is CATSRREGGSPYEQYF. For the CDR3, the DNA is TGTGCCACCAGCAGAAGAGAGGGGGGGTCACCGTACGAGCAGTACTTC.

This clone was picked up one time. CDR3 sequence reads: CASSLLGTNEKLFF. DNA of the CDR3: TGTGCCAGCTCCCTTCTGGGGACTAATGAAAAACTGTTTTTT. This chain connects TRBV5-4 to TRBJ1-4; no definite D call. V shed 7 bases and J shed 2 bases, with 12 bases lying between them. There are 14 residues in the CDR3. Germline V lookup: CDR1 SGHNT, CDR2 YYREEE (reference sequence).

V and J are TRBV2 and TRBJ2-2, with 13 nucleotides matching TRBD2. This CDR3 has 16 amino acids. Germline V gene sequence: CDR1 SNHLY, CDR2 FYNNEI. The V and J ends lost 7 bases and 7 bases, in that order; junction bases with no gene match: 9. In DNA form, the CDR3 reads TGTGCCAGCACCGGACTAGCGGGAGTTTCGGTCGGGGAGCTGTTTTTT. It codes for CASTGLAGVSVGELFF.

V is TRBV11-1 and J is TRBJ1-1; 8 bases match TRBD1. This CDR3 is built from 15 residues. After removal of 5 bases from V and 3 bases from J, the junction contained 8 bases not matched to a gene. Germline V gene lookup returns CDR1 SGHAT and CDR2 FQDESV (reference sequence). The CDR3 sequence is CASSARQGLDTEAFF. CDR3 nucleotide sequence: TGTGCCAGCAGCGCTCGACAGGGGTTGGACACTGAAGCTTTCTTT.

The genes are TRBV5-4 and TRBJ1-2; D possibly corresponds to TRBD1 (5 bases). CDR1 is SGHNT and CDR2 is YYREEE in the germline V gene (reference sequence). The CDR3 has 15 residues. V shed 4 bases and J shed 4 bases, with 17 bases lying between them. The CDR3 sequence is CASSLWGISVYGYTF. For the CDR3, the DNA is TGTGCCAGCAGCCTCTGGGGGATCAGCGTCTATGGCTACACCTTC.

This chain links TRBV2 with TRBJ2-1; 7 nucleotides match TRBD1. The V segment lost 5 bases and the J segment 1 base; nucleotides outside the gene matches: 2. The CDR3 sequence is 14 residues long. Germline V gene data show CDR1 as SNHLY and CDR2 as FYNNEI. CDR3 bases: TGTGCCAGCAGTACAGGGGTTTCCTACAATGAGCAGTTCTTC. It yields the protein CASSTGVSYNEQFF.

This chain uses TRBV6-1 with TRBJ2-7; TRBD2 matches 9 bases. From germline, CDR1 is MNHNS and CDR2 SASEGT. The CDR3 runs to 14 residues. V lost 5 bases to trimming and J lost 4 bases; unmatched junction nucleotides: 6. The CDR3 loop reads CASSYSGSGYEQYF. In DNA, the CDR3 is TGTGCCAGCAGTTATAGCGGGAGCGGTTACGAGCAGTACTTC.

The CDR3 DNA reads as TGTGCCAGCAGCTTTCTACTCACAGATACGCAGTATTTT. Translation gives CASSFLLTDTQYF. V is TRBV7-9 and J is TRBJ2-3; D unclear. Trimming cost V 3 bases and J 2 bases, with 6 bases left between them. Germline CDR1 reads SEHNR; CDR2 reads FQNEAQ (reference sequence). CDR3 size: 13 residues. Together with reference TRBV7-9 and TRBJ2-3, the CDR3 gives the full variable domain: DTGVSQNPRHKITKRGQNVTFRCDPISEHNRLYWYRQTLGQGPEFLTYFQNEAQLEKSRLLSDRFSAERPKGSFSTLEIQRTEQGDSAMYLCASSFLLTDTQYFGPGTRLTVL.

The chain links TRBV30 to TRBJ2-7; the match to TRBD2 covers 11 bases. The germline V gene encodes CDR1 GTSNPN and CDR2 SVGIG (reference sequence). With 2 bases clipped from V and 0 bases from J, the junction kept 9 bases outside the gene matches. This CDR3 has 17 residues. The CDR3 loop is CAWSNIGTSGFSYEQYF. In DNA, the CDR3 is TGTGCCTGGAGTAATATAGGGACTAGCGGTTTCTCCTACGAGCAGTACTTC.

The chain combines TRBV6-4 with TRBJ2-1, with TRBD2 matching 10 bases. V was clipped by 4 bases and J by 8 bases; unmatched bases: 5. The CDR3 spans 14 residues. Looked up from germline, CDR1 is MRHNA and CDR2 is SNTAGT. The CDR3 bases are TGTGCCAGCAGTGCGCTAGCGGGAGTCGATGAGCAGTTCTTC. It translates to CASSALAGVDEQFF.

V gene TRBV5-5 combines with J gene TRBJ1-4, with D unresolved. CDR1 and CDR2 (germline): SGHKS, YYEKEE (reference sequence). Between the trimmed V and J ends, which lost 4 bases and 8 bases, there was a span of 9 bases. The CDR3 has 12 amino acids. CDR3 in DNA: TGTGCCAGCAGCCTGATGGCCGAAAAACTGTTTTTT. Encoded protein: CASSLMAEKLFF.

The chain combines TRBV7-3 with TRBJ1-1; tentatively, D is TRBD1 (5 bases). Germline loops: CDR1 SGHTA, CDR2 FQGTGA. The CDR3 consists of 15 residues. V shed 2 bases and J shed 7 bases, with 17 bases lying between them. Here the CDR3 reads CASSLDGTVGNEAFF. Here the CDR3 DNA reads TGTGCCAGCAGCTTAGACGGGACGGTTGGTAATGAAGCTTTCTTT. Together with reference TRBV7-3 and TRBJ1-1, the CDR3 gives the full variable domain: GAGVSQTPSNKVTEKGKYVELRCDPISGHTALYWYRQSLGQGPEFLIYFQGTGAADDSGLPNDRFFAVRPEGSVSTLKIQRTERGDSAVYLCASSLDGTVGNEAFFGQGTRLTVV.

J is TRBJ2-2 and V is TRBV4-1; D is possibly TRBD2 (5 bases). CDR1 is MGHRA and CDR2 is YSYEKL in the germline V gene. The CDR3 runs 18 residues. The ends were cut back, 0 bases at V and 3 bases at J, with 17 bases in the middle. CDR3 bases: TGCGCCAGCAGCCAAGATTTGGGAGAACCTAACTACACCGGGGAGCTGTTTTTT. It codes for CASSQDLGEPNYTGELFF.

The chain is built from TRBV9 and TRBJ2-5, with D perhaps matching TRBD2 (6 bases). V dropped 4 bases and J dropped 2 bases, with 18 bases sitting between them. This CDR3 spans 16 amino acids. Germline V gene lookup returns CDR1 SGDLS and CDR2 YYNGEE. CDR3 amino acids: CASSIRLGLGQETQYF. CDR3 nucleotides: TGTGCCAGCAGCATCCGACTAGGTTTGGGTCAAGAGACCCAGTACTTC.

The chain employs TRBV10-3 and TRBJ2-7; TRBD2 is a possible D gene (6 bases). The CDR3 runs to 15 residues. Trimming removed 0 bases from V and 5 bases from J, with 14 bases in between. Germline-derived CDR1 and CDR2 are ENHRY and SYGVKD. The CDR3 is CAISESGGPSDEQYF. CDR3 bases: TGTGCCATCAGTGAGTCCGGGGGACCCTCTGACGAGCAGTACTTC.

The chain combines TRBV11-1 with TRBJ2-3; perhaps TRBD2 as D (6 bases). Germline assignment: CDR1 SGHAT and CDR2 FQDESV (reference sequence). The CDR3 has 15 residues. Trimming took off 5 bases at V and 0 bases at J, with 12 bases between the two ends. The chain's CDR3 is CASSLSGPSTDTQYF. The CDR3 nucleotides read TGTGCCAGCAGCCTAAGCGGGCCAAGCACAGATACGCAGTATTTT.

The chain uses TRBV7-9 and TRBJ2-5, with D unclear. Germline V lookup: CDR1 SEHNR, CDR2 FQNEAQ (reference sequence). The germline V and J ends were trimmed by 5 bases and 1 base, with 17 bases remaining between them. The CDR3 runs 16 residues. CDR3 sequence reads: CASSGPGRQLQETQYF. CDR3 sequence (DNA): TGTGCCAGCAGCGGTCCGGGTAGACAACTCCAAGAGACCCAGTACTTC.

This clone was counted a single time. Here the CDR3 DNA reads TGCGCCAGCAGCGGGCAGGGTTGGACTGAAGCTTTCTTT. As protein: CASSGQGWTEAFF. V is TRBV5-1 and J is TRBJ1-1; tentatively, D is TRBD1 (5 bases). The V end was cut by 4 bases, the J end by 5 bases, with 12 bases between. Germline-derived CDR1 and CDR2 are SGHRS and YFSETQ. The CDR3 contains 13 residues.

The chain is built from TRBV2 and TRBJ2-7; 8 bases are shared with TRBD1. Unmatched junction bases numbered 4, after V lost 4 bases and J lost 8 bases. The CDR3 is 12 amino acids. The V gene's germline CDR1 is SNHLY and CDR2 FYNNEI. The CDR3 region has the DNA TGTGCCAGCAGTGGGCCAGGGGGCCAGCAGTACTTC. This encodes CASSGPGGQQYF.

This clone is judged medium-sized. The V and J genes are TRBV27 and TRBJ2-2, with 7 bases aligning to TRBD2. The CDR3 runs 17 residues. Germline CDR1 reads MNHEY; CDR2 reads SMNVEV (reference sequence). V shed 3 bases and J 0 bases; nucleotides not matched to a gene: 7. The CDR3 sequence: CASSFSLAGANTGELFF. The CDR3 coding sequence is TGTGCCAGCAGTTTTTCCTTGGCGGGGGCGAACACCGGGGAGCTGTTTTTT.

This clone was detected once. V and J are TRBV27 and TRBJ1-2; 11 nucleotides match TRBD1. The germline V gene has CDR1 MNHEY and CDR2 SMNVEV (reference sequence). The CDR3 runs 15 residues. V lost 4 bases and J lost 5; bases outside the gene matches: 6. Here the CDR3 reads CASSSGQGALYGYTF. The CDR3 DNA reads as TGTGCCAGCAGTTCCGGACAGGGGGCTCTGTATGGCTACACCTTC.

This chain uses TRBV7-2 with TRBJ2-1, with 9 bases fitting TRBD2. This CDR3 comprises 13 residues. Germline-derived CDR1 and CDR2 are SGHTA and FQGNSA. The junction had 4 bases not matched to a gene; V was cut back by 5 bases and J by 8 bases. The CDR3 loop reads CASSELAGDEQFF. The CDR3 DNA reads as TGTGCCAGCAGCGAATTAGCGGGAGATGAGCAGTTCTTC.